This T cell receptor (beta chain) was sequenced in a study of technical replicates of blood from several donors. Repertoires were generated with immunoSEQ multiplex PCR, while TCRdb's copy carries only in-frame clones and drops some. Seen here are about 67,000 clones, 95% to 98% observed once, and the top ten hold around 0.15%. This CDR3 comprises 17 residues. Trimming at V came to 3 bases and at J to 8 bases, leaving 8 bases not matched to a gene. Germline loops: CDR1 MNHEY, CDR2 SMNVEV (reference sequence). This chain links TRBV27 with TRBJ2-1; 15 nucleotides line up with TRBD2. Sequenced input: T cells isolated from PBMCs. The clonotype comes from a human donor in good health. The CDR3 loop reads CASSFRTSGRAIDEQFF. In DNA, the CDR3 is TGTGCCAGCAGTTTCCGGACTAGCGGGAGGGCCATCGATGAGCAGTTCTTC.